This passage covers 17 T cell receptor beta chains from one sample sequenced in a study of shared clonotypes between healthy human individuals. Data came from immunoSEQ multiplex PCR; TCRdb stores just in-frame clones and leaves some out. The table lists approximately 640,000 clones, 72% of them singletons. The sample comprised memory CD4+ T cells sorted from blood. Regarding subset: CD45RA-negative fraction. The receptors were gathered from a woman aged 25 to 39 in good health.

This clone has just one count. The CDR3 region has the DNA TGTGCCAGCAGGATCTCAACTAATGAAAAACTGTTTTTT. This gives the protein CASRISTNEKLFF. The rearrangement uses TRBV27 and TRBJ1-4; D gene unclear. CDR1 and CDR2 from the germline V gene are MNHEY and SMNVEV (reference sequence). The CDR3 totals 13 residues. Trimming left V 6 bases short and J 0 bases short, with 5 bases between. Supplemented by reference TRBV27 and TRBJ1-4, the full variable domain reads EAQVTQNPRYLITVTGKKLTVTCSQNMNHEYMSWYRQDPGLGLRQIYYSMNVEVTDKGDVPEGYKVSRKEKRNFPLILESPSPNQTSLYFCASRISTNEKLFFGSGTQLSVL.

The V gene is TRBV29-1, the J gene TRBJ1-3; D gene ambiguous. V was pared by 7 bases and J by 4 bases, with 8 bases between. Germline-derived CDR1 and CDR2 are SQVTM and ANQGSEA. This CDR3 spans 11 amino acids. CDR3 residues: CSGSTGNTIYF. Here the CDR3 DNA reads TGCAGCGGCAGCACAGGAAACACCATATATTTT. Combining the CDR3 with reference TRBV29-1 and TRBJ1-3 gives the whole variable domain SAVISQKPSRDICQRGTSLTIQCQVDSQVTMMFWYRQQPGQSLTLIATANQGSEATYESGFVIDKFPISRPNLTFSTLTVSNMSPEDSSIYLCSGSTGNTIYFGEGSWLTVV.

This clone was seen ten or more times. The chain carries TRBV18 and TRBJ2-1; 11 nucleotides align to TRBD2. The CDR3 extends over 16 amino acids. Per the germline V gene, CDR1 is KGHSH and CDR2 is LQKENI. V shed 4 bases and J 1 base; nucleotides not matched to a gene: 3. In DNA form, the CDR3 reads TGTGCCAGCTCACTTACTAGCGGGGGTTCCTACAATGAGCAGTTCTTC. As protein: CASSLTSGGSYNEQFF.

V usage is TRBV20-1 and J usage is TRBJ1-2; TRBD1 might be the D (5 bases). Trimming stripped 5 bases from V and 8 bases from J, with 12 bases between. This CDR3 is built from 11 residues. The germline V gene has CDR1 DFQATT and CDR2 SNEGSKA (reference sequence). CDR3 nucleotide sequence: TGCAGTGCTTCTCGACAGCGCGGCTACACCTTC. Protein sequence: CSASRQRGYTF.

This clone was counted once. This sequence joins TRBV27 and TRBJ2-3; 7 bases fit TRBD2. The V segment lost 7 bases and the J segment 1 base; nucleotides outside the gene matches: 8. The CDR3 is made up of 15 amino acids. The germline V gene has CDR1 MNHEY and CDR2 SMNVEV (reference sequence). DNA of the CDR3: TGTGCCAGCAACCAACTAGCGTCAGGCACAGATACGCAGTATTTT. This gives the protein CASNQLASGTDTQYF.

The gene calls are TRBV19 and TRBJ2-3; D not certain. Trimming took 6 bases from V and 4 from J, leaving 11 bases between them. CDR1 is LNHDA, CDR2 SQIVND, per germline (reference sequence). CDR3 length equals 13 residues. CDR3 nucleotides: TGTGCCAGTAGGAATTTTCGCGCAGATACGCAGTATTTT. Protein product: CASRNFRADTQYF.

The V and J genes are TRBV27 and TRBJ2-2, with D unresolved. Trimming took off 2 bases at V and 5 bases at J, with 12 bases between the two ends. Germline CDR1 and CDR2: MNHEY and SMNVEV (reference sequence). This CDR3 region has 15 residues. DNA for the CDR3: TGTGCCAGCAGTTTACGGCAATTAGATACCGGGGAGCTGTTTTTT. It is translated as CASSLRQLDTGELFF.

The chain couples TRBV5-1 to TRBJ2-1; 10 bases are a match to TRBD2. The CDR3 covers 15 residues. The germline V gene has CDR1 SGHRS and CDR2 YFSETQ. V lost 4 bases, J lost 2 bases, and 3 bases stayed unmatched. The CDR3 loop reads CASSDSGRPYNEQFF. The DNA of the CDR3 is TGCGCCAGCAGCGATAGCGGGAGGCCCTACAATGAGCAGTTCTTC.

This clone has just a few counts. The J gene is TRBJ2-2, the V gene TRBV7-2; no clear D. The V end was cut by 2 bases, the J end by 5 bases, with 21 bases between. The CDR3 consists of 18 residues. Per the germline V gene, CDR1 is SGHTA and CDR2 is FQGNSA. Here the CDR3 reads CASSLSLIRSRKTGELFF. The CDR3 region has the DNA TGTGCCAGCAGCTTATCGTTAATCAGGTCCCGAAAGACCGGGGAGCTGTTTTTT.

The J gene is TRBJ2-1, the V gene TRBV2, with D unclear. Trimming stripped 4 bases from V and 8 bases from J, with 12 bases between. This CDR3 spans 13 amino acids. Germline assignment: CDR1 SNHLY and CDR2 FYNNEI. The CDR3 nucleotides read TGTGCCAGCAGTGTCGGCAGTAGGGATGAGCAGTTCTTC. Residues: CASSVGSRDEQFF.

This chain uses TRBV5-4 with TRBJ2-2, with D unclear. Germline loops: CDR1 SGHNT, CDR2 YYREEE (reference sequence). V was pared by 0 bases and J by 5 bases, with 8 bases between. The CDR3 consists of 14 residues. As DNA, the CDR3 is TGTGCCAGCAGCTTGGGTTTGGGGACCGGGGAGCTGTTTTTT. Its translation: CASSLGLGTGELFF. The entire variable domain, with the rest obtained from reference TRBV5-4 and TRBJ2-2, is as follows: ETGVTQSPTHLIKTRGQQVTLRCSSQSGHNTVSWYQQALGQGPQFIFQYYREEENGRGNFPPRFSGLQFPNYSSELNVNALELDDSALYLCASSLGLGTGELFFGEGSRLTVL.

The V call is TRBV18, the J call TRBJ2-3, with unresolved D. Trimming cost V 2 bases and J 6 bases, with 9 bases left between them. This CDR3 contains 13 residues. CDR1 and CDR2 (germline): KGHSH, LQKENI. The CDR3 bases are TGTGCCAGCTCACCAGCGGTAATGGATACGCAGTATTTT. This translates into CASSPAVMDTQYF.

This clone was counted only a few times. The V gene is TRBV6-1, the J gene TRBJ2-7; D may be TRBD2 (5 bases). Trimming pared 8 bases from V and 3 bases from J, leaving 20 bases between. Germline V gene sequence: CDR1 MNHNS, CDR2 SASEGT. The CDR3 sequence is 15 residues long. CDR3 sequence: CASRALGAAVYEQYF. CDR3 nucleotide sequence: TGTGCCAGCCGGGCCCTGGGAGCGGCGGTCTACGAGCAGTACTTC.

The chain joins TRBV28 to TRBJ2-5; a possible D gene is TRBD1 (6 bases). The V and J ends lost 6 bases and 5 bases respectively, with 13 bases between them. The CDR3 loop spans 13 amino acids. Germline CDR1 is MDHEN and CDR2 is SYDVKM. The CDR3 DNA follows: TGTGCCAGCAGCGATAGGGGGTCGGAGACCCAGTACTTC. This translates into CASSDRGSETQYF.

CDR3 sequence reads: CASSLAGQGNYGYTF. The CDR3 region has the DNA TGTGCCAGCTCACTGGCGGGACAGGGGAACTATGGCTACACCTTC. The rearrangement uses TRBV18 and TRBJ1-2, with 10 bases identical to TRBD1. Germline V gene sequence: CDR1 KGHSH, CDR2 LQKENI. CDR3 length: 15 amino acids. Losses at the gene ends were 4 bases for V and 2 bases for J; bases not matched to a gene: 4. Using reference TRBV18 and TRBJ1-2 for the parts outside the CDR3, the full variable domain is NAGVMQNPRHLVRRRGQEARLRCSPMKGHSHVYWYRQLPEEGLKFMVYLQKENIIDESGMPKERFSAEFPKEGPSILRIQQVVRGDSAAYFCASSLAGQGNYGYTFGSGTRLTVV.

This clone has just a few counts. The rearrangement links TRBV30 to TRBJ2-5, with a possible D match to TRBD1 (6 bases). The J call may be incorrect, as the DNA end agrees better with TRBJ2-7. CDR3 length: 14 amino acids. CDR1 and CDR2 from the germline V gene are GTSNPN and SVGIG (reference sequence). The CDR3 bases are TGTGCCTGGGCACGCGCCAGGGGCGCTTACGAGCAGTACTTC. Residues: CAWARARGAYEQYF.

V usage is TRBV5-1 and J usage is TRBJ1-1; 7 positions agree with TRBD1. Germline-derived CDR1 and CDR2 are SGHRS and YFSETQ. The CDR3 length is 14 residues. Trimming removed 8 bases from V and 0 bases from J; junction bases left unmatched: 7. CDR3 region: CASRAGTVNTEAFF. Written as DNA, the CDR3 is TGCGCCAGTAGGGCCGGGACAGTGAACACTGAAGCTTTCTTT.